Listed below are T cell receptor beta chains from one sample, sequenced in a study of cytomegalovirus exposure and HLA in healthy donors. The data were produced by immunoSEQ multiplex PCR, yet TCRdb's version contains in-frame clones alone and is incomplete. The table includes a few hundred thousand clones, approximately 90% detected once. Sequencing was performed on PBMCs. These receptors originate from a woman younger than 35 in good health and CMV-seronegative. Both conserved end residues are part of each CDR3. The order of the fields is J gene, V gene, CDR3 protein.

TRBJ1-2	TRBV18	CASSPGTDPYGYTF
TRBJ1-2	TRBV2	CASSKPGQGLYGYTF
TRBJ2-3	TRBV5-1	CASTASGRETDTQYF
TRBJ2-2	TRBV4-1	CASSQDRGGLGELFF
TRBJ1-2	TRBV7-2	CASSSSWTGGYTF
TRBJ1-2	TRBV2	CASSEGPGVYGYTF
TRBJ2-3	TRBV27	CASSFLVAGTDTQYF
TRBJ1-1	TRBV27	CASSFQPGMNTEAFF
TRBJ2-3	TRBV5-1	CASSFDSGGDTQYF
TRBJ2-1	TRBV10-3	CAISDKEETGEQFF
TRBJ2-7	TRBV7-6	CASSPRSGRAGEQYF
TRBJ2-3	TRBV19	CASRLQAGGEGDTQYF
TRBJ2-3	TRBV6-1	CASKEVAMYTDTQYF
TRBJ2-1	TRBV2	CATRGGGGLNEQFF
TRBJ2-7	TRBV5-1	CASAADSTYEQYF
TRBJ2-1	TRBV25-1	CASSALTGFLEQFF
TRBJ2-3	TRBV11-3	CASSPSGGNSPDTQYF
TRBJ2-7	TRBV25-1	CASSEWAAEKGEQYF
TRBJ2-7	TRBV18	CASSPYGLAGGYEQYF
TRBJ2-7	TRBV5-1	CASSFFGLASGEQYF
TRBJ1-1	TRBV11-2	CASSPRDSTEAFF